The present TCR beta chain was sequenced within a study of blood T cell repertoires in COVID-19. Overall study context: Sample material is recorded as cDNA or gDNA derived from T cells, B-cell-depleted T cells, or PBMCs.

Sequencing was performed with immunoSEQ multiplex PCR; in TCRdb, only in-frame clones are kept and a portion is missing. The sample lists 60,000 to 80,000 clones; around 90% were seen once. This CDR3 spans 12 amino acids. V was clipped by 7 bases and J by 5 bases; unmatched bases: 4. The source is a human donor in a cohort sampled during active COVID-19. V is TRBV12-3 or TRBV12-4 and J is TRBJ2-5, with 7 bases aligning to TRBD1. The source material was peripheral blood. Here the CDR3 reads CASKPRGETQYF. The CDR3 DNA sequence: TGTGCCAGCAAACCCAGGGGGGAGACCCAGTACTTC.